This is a list of T cell receptor beta chains from one sample in a study of beta chain features in type 1 diabetes. Sequenced by immunoSEQ multiplex PCR; TCRdb stores in-frame clones only, minus some. There are about 620,000 clones in the sample; around a sixth occur only once, and more than 0.08% lies in the top ten. The sequenced sample consisted of naive CD4+ T cells from blood. Receptors were obtained from a young man in good health. Both conserved end residues are part of each CDR3. D genes are given only for firm matches. Some rows have no size entry. The others give once, few or many, or a class for an expanded clone.

>-|TRBJ2-3|-|TRBV11-2
CASSFHQSTDTQYF
TGTGCCAGCAGCTTCCACCAGAGCACAGATACGCAGTATTTT
>-|TRBJ2-5|-|TRBV5-1
CASSLTAFQETQYF
TGCGCCAGCAGCCTGACAGCGTTCCAAGAGACCCAGTACTTC
>-|TRBJ2-5|-|TRBV6-1
CASSARPGPSETQYF
TGTGCCAGCAGTGCTAGGCCAGGGCCCTCCGAGACCCAGTACTTC
>TRBD2|TRBJ2-3|-|TRBV27
CASSSLAGTPRDTQYF
TGTGCCAGCAGTTCCCTAGCGGGGACCCCTCGAGATACGCAGTATTTT
>TRBD2|TRBJ2-5|few|TRBV5-6
CASSLPGTSGRRQETQYF
TGTGCCAGCAGCTTGCCTGGGACTAGCGGGCGGAGACAAGAGACCCAGTACTTC
>-|TRBJ1-2|-|TRBV30
CAWSTPGPSTYF
TGTGCCTGGAGTACACCGGGACCGAGCACCTACTTC
>-|TRBJ2-1|-|TRBV4-3
CASSQEIGTRTTYNEQFF
TGCGCCAGCAGCCAAGAAATCGGGACTCGGACAACCTACAATGAGCAGTTCTTC
>TRBD1|TRBJ1-6|-|TRBV7-2
CASSLTRGNSPLHF
TGTGCCAGCAGCTTAACCAGGGGGAATTCACCCCTCCACTTT
>TRBD2|TRBJ2-3|few|TRBV5-4
CASSLLAGGTDTQYF
TGTGCCAGCAGCTTGTTAGCGGGGGGCACAGATACGCAGTATTTT
>-|TRBJ1-5|-|TRBV18
CASSQSNSNQPQHF
TGTGCCAGCTCACAGTCCAATAGCAATCAGCCCCAGCATTTT
>-|TRBJ2-5|few|TRBV11-1
CASSLGSQETQYF
TGTGCCAGCAGCTTAGGATCCCAAGAGACCCAGTACTTC
>-|TRBJ2-7|-|TRBV7-2
CASSPHYEQYF
TGTGCCAGCAGCCCACACTACGAGCAGTACTTC
>-|TRBJ2-2|-|TRBV29-1
CSVVSTGELFF
TGCAGCGTTGTTAGCACCGGGGAGCTGTTTTTT
>-|TRBJ2-3|-|TRBV5-1
CASSLTRTDTQYF
TGCGCCAGCAGCCTAACCCGCACAGATACGCAGTATTTT
>-|TRBJ2-1|few|TRBV7-2
CASSLGQGNEQFF
TGTGCCAGCAGTCTTGGGCAAGGCAATGAGCAGTTCTTC
>TRBD2|TRBJ2-1|-|TRBV4-3
CASSQRLAGGPNEQFF
TGCGCCAGCAGCCAAAGACTAGCGGGAGGGCCCAATGAGCAGTTCTTC
>-|TRBJ1-3|once|TRBV5-4
CASSPQATRNTIYF
TGTGCCAGCAGCCCTCAAGCAACGAGAAACACCATATATTTT
>-|TRBJ2-5|-|TRBV7-9
CASSPPGRDITQYF
TGTGCCAGCAGCCCTCCGGGACGAGATATTACCCAGTACTTC
>-|TRBJ1-1|few|TRBV7-2
CASSLEGLRTEAFF
TGTGCCAGCAGCTTAGAGGGGCTTCGGACTGAAGCTTTCTTT
>TRBD1|TRBJ2-7|few|TRBV18
CASSLSGGRDEQYF
TGTGCCAGCTCACTATCAGGGGGCAGGGACGAGCAGTACTTC
>-|TRBJ1-2|-|TRBV7-2
CASSPNRDGYTF
TGTGCCAGCAGCCCTAACAGGGACGGCTACACCTTC
>TRBD1|TRBJ2-7|few|TRBV7-9
CASSDRDRGYEQYF
TGTGCCAGCAGCGACCGGGACAGGGGCTACGAGCAGTACTTC
>-|TRBJ1-2|few|TRBV29-1
CSVRDRREGYTF
TGCAGCGTCAGAGACAGGAGGGAGGGCTACACCTTC
>-|TRBJ2-7|few|TRBV7-8
CASSLDRVRSYEQYF
TGTGCCAGCAGCTTAGACAGGGTGCGCTCCTACGAGCAGTACTTC
>-|TRBJ1-5|-|TRBV7-2
CASSLQGQPQHF
TGTGCCAGCAGCCTCCAGGGTCAGCCCCAGCATTTT
>TRBD1|TRBJ2-7|-|TRBV6-5
CASSRGYSYEQYF
TGTGCCAGCAGCAGGGGGTACTCCTACGAGCAGTACTTC
>TRBD2|TRBJ2-3|few|TRBV10-3
CAISESRFSGGTDTQYF
TGTGCCATCAGTGAGTCCCGATTTAGCGGGGGCACAGATACGCAGTATTTT
>TRBD2|TRBJ2-5|-|TRBV5-1
CASSLAVGTSVGTQETQYF
TGCGCCAGCAGCTTGGCCGTCGGGACTAGCGTCGGTACGCAAGAGACCCAGTACTTC
>-|TRBJ2-5|many|TRBV10-3
CATAVGGLETQYF
TGTGCCACCGCGGTAGGGGGGTTGGAGACCCAGTACTTC
>-|TRBJ1-2|-|TRBV6-6
CASSYQGLDGVDGYTF
TGTGCCAGCAGTTACCAAGGCCTGGACGGGGTGGATGGCTACACCTTC
>TRBD1|TRBJ1-1|-|TRBV9
CASSTRPGQGGTEAFF
TGTGCCAGCAGCACCCGACCGGGACAGGGAGGCACTGAAGCTTTCTTT
>-|TRBJ1-2|-|TRBV28
CASTSRPQTVVGYTF
TGTGCCAGCACCTCACGACCCCAGACAGTGGTAGGCTACACCTTC
>-|TRBJ2-3|many|TRBV10-3
CATRPRDSSTDTQYF
TGTGCCACTCGGCCCCGGGACTCAAGCACAGATACGCAGTATTTT
>TRBD1|TRBJ2-3|-|TRBV9
CASSSNRGDTDTQYF
TGTGCCAGCAGCTCCAACAGGGGAGACACAGATACGCAGTATTTT
>-|TRBJ2-3|-|TRBV4-3
CASSLGASQAADTQYF
TGCGCCAGCAGCCTCGGGGCTAGCCAGGCGGCAGATACGCAGTATTTT
>-|TRBJ2-3|few|TRBV7-7
CASSPSRNADTQYF
TGTGCTAGCAGCCCCTCCCGGAATGCAGATACGCAGTATTTT
>-|TRBJ1-1|-|TRBV29-1
CSVEGGLEAFF
TGCAGCGTTGAGGGCGGCTTAGAAGCTTTCTTT